This T cell receptor (beta chain) was identified during a study of memory CD4+ T cells and cytomegalovirus serostatus. Overall study results and limits: The CMV-associated TCR signature appears largely within the CD4+ memory repertoire. CD4+ memory repertoires contained about 40% of the roughly 160 reported CMV TCRbeta sequences.

Generated by immunoSEQ multiplex PCR, the TCRdb table keeps only in-frame clones and is missing some. This sample carries over 35,000 clones, 78% of them seen once, and the ten largest clones take more than 0.9%. The CDR3 is 14 amino acids. In germline, CDR1 is MDHEN, CDR2 SYDVKM. Trimming took 5 bases from V and 2 from J, leaving 12 bases between them. Concerning this clone itself: Its specificity is unknown.

The sort gate was single viable CD3+CD4+CD8-CD45RO+ cells for memory CD4+ T cells. Serostatus was set by detecting CMV pp150, pp28, p38, p52 IgG. The specimen sequenced was memory CD4+ T cells from blood. This TCR came from an adult in good health and CMV-seronegative. The chain has TRBV28 and TRBJ2-5; possibly TRBD1 for D (6 bases). CDR3 protein: CASSMDSAQETQYF. CDR3 coding DNA: TGTGCCAGCAGTATGGACAGCGCACAAGAGACCCAGTACTTC.